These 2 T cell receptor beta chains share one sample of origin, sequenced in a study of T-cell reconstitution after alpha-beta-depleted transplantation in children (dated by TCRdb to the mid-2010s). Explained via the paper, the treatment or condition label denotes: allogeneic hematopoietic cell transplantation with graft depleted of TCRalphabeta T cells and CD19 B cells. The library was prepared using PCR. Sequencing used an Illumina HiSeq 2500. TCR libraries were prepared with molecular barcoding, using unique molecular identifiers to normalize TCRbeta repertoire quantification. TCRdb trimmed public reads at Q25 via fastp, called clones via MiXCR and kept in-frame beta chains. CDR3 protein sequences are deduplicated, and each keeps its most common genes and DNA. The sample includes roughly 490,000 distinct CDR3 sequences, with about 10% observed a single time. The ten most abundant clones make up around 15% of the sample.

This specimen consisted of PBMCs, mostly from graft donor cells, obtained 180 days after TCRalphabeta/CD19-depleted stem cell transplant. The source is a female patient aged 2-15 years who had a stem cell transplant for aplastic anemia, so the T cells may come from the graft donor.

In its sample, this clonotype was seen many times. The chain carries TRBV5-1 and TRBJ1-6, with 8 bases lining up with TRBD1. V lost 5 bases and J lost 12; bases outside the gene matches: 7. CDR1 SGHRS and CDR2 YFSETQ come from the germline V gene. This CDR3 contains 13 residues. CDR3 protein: CASRGTGPGPLHF. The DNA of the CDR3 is TGCGCCAGCAGGGGGACAGGCCCAGGACCCCTCCACTTT.

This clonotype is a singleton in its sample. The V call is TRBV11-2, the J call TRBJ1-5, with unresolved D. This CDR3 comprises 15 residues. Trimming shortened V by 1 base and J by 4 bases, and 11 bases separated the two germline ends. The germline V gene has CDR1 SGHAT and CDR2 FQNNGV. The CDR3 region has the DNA TGTGCCAGCAGCTTAGGGTATTTGCTTAATCAGCCCCAGCATTTT. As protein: CASSLGYLLNQPQHF.